A single sample gave rise to the 19 T cell receptor beta chains below, sequenced in a study of identifying expanded T cells in peripheral blood. Sequencing used immunoSEQ multiplex PCR; TCRdb keeps in-frame clones, though not all of them. The repertoire includes some 99,000 clones, roughly nine tenths of them detected once, and about 8.6% sits in the top ten. The specimen was blood. The receptors stem from a person aged 18-70 years in good health.

This clone was recorded once. V is TRBV7-9 and J is TRBJ2-7, with D possibly being TRBD1 (5 bases). V lost 0 bases to trimming and J lost 3 bases, with 6 bases between them. The CDR3 is 13 amino acids. Germline V CDR1 and CDR2: SEHNR, FQNEAQ (reference sequence). This CDR3 reads CASSLAQGYEQYF. The CDR3 region has the DNA TGTGCCAGCAGCTTAGCGCAGGGCTACGAGCAGTACTTC.

The chain joins TRBV7-9 to TRBJ2-2; TRBD2 matches at 7 bases. The junction had 4 bases not matched to a gene; V was cut back by 0 bases and J by 6 bases. Per the germline V gene, CDR1 is SEHNR and CDR2 is FQNEAQ (reference sequence). The CDR3 length is 15 residues. The CDR3 protein is CASSLAGGPPGELFF. The CDR3 bases are TGTGCCAGCAGCTTAGCGGGAGGGCCCCCCGGGGAGCTGTTTTTT.

The V gene is TRBV4-1, the J gene TRBJ1-5; perhaps TRBD1 as D (5 bases). Trimming removed 0 bases at V and 1 base at J, with 10 bases between. CDR3 length: 16 amino acids. The germline V gene has CDR1 MGHRA and CDR2 YSYEKL. This chain's CDR3 is CASSQEARASNQPQHF. The CDR3 coding sequence is TGCGCCAGCAGCCAAGAGGCCAGGGCGAGCAATCAGCCCCAGCATTTT.

The rearrangement links TRBV18 to TRBJ2-1, with D unresolved. In germline, CDR1 is KGHSH, CDR2 LQKENI. Deletions cut 0 bases from V and 4 bases from J, with 4 bases between. The CDR3 runs 13 residues. The CDR3 sequence is CASSPPQYNEQFF. The CDR3 DNA is TGTGCCAGCTCACCACCGCAATACAATGAGCAGTTCTTC.

The chain couples TRBV27 to TRBJ1-1; D call uncertain. The CDR3 loop spans 13 amino acids. Trimming left V 6 bases short and J 7 bases short, with 15 bases between. Germline-derived CDR1 and CDR2 are MNHEY and SMNVEV (reference sequence). CDR3: CASRGWTFGEAFF. CDR3 in DNA: TGTGCCAGCAGAGGATGGACCTTCGGTGAAGCTTTCTTT.

This clone was seen just once. The gene calls are TRBV20-1 and TRBJ2-5; no definite D call. V shed 7 bases and J shed 5 bases, with 11 bases lying between them. CDR1 is DFQATT and CDR2 is SNEGSKA in the germline V gene (reference sequence). The CDR3 consists of 11 residues. Here the CDR3 reads CSVPSMETQYF. For the CDR3, the DNA is TGCAGTGTTCCCTCTATGGAGACCCAGTACTTC.

This chain connects TRBV5-1 to TRBJ2-2; D not certain. Germline CDR1 SGHRS, CDR2 YFSETQ. The V and J ends lost 0 bases and 3 bases respectively, with 6 bases between them. The CDR3 runs 14 residues. CDR3 loop: CASSLGQDTGELFF. CDR3 DNA sequence: TGCGCCAGCAGCTTGGGGCAGGACACCGGGGAGCTGTTTTTT.

CDR3 sequence: CASSVTGEPETQYF. In nucleotides, the CDR3 is TGTGCCAGCAGCGTAACAGGAGAACCAGAGACCCAGTACTTC. The gene calls are TRBV9 and TRBJ2-5; D may be TRBD1 (5 bases). The CDR3 sequence is 14 residues long. V was trimmed by 1 base and J by 4 bases, leaving 11 bases between them. Germline lookup yields CDR1 SGDLS and CDR2 YYNGEE.

The CDR3 DNA follows: TGTGCCAGCAGCACTCCGGGACAGGGGGCTCTTGGCTACACCTTC. Its translation is CASSTPGQGALGYTF. V is TRBV21-1 and J is TRBJ1-2; TRBD1, the D gene given by the table, was not confirmed from the DNA. TRBV21-1 counts as a pseudogene. CDR3 size: 15 residues.

The CDR3 region has the DNA TGTGCCAGCACCCGGACAGGGAAAGGGCCCGGGGAGCTGTTTTTT. As protein: CASTRTGKGPGELFF. The chain links TRBV2 to TRBJ2-2, with TRBD1 matching 8 bases. There are 15 residues in the CDR3. The germline gives CDR1 SNHLY, CDR2 FYNNEI. J lost 6 bases, V lost 7 bases, and 10 bases had no gene match. Combining the CDR3 with reference TRBV2 and TRBJ2-2 gives the whole variable domain EPEVTQTPSHQVTQMGQEVILRCVPISNHLYFYWYRQILGQKVEFLVSFYNNEISEKSEIFDDQFSVERPDGSNFTLKIRSTKLEDSAMYFCASTRTGKGPGELFFGEGSRLTVL.

This chain joins TRBV2 and TRBJ2-7, with TRBD1 identical over 7 bases. Germline CDR1 reads SNHLY; CDR2 reads FYNNEI. The CDR3 contains 14 residues. Trimming removed 7 bases from V and 2 bases from J; junction bases left unmatched: 8. CDR3 DNA sequence: TGTGCCAGCAATATCGAGACAGGGCCCTACGAGCAGTACTTC. This encodes CASNIETGPYEQYF.

This clone has more than one count but fewer than ten. The chain carries TRBV7-2 and TRBJ2-3; 10 positions match TRBD2. In germline, CDR1 is SGHTA, CDR2 FQGNSA. The CDR3 is 16 residues long. V dropped 2 bases and J dropped 2; count of bases not matched to a gene: 4. CDR3 amino acids: CASSLWTSGPTDTQYF. The CDR3 bases are TGTGCCAGCAGCTTATGGACTAGCGGACCCACAGATACGCAGTATTTT.

The CDR3 DNA sequence: TGCGCCAGCAGCCTTAACATGTTAACCTACAATGAGCAGTTCTTC. Protein sequence: CASSLNMLTYNEQFF. The chain links TRBV5-1 to TRBJ2-1; D remains unclear. Germline loops: CDR1 SGHRS, CDR2 YFSETQ. Trimming removed 4 bases at V and 2 bases at J, with 13 bases between. The CDR3 loop spans 15 amino acids.

The rearrangement joins TRBV10-3 to TRBJ2-7; possible D gene TRBD2, 6 bases. CDR3 size: 16 residues. Germline values: CDR1 ENHRY, CDR2 SYGVKD. Trimming removed 8 bases from V and 0 bases from J, with 20 bases in between. The CDR3, as DNA: TGTGCCATCGCAGGCGATAGCGGTATCCCCTCCTACGAGCAGTACTTC. Its protein is CAIAGDSGIPSYEQYF.

The V gene is TRBV19, the J gene TRBJ2-5; D gene unclear. The V gene lost 5 bases and the J gene lost 0 bases, with 19 bases spanning the gap. This CDR3 region has 17 residues. Germline V gene data show CDR1 as LNHDA and CDR2 as SQIVND (reference sequence). The CDR3 region has the DNA TGTGCCAGTAGTCCACTCGGGCATAGTGACTACCAAGAGACCCAGTACTTC. Translation: CASSPLGHSDYQETQYF.

This chain joins TRBV10-3 and TRBJ1-2; TRBD1 aligns across 7 bases. The CDR3 length is 14 residues. CDR1 is ENHRY and CDR2 is SYGVKD in the germline V gene. Trimming cost V 7 bases and J 3 bases; bases outside gene matches: 8. The CDR3 nucleotides are TGTGCCATCATGGGGGGTGGGACAGACTATGGCTACACCTTC. It is translated as CAIMGGGTDYGYTF.

The chain links TRBV2 to TRBJ2-3; perhaps TRBD1 as D (5 bases). This CDR3 comprises 14 residues. The V gene lost 8 bases and the J gene lost 0 bases, with 12 bases spanning the gap. Per germline, CDR1 SNHLY and CDR2 FYNNEI. The CDR3 DNA reads TGTGCCAGCCTAGACAGTGTTAGCACAGATACGCAGTATTTT. It yields the protein CASLDSVSTDTQYF.

V gene TRBV5-6 combines with J gene TRBJ1-5; 7 bases line up with TRBD1. V shed 2 bases and J 4 bases; nucleotides not matched to a gene: 3. This CDR3 is built from 14 residues. Germline V CDR1 and CDR2: SGHDT, YYEEEE. The CDR3 DNA is TGTGCCAGCAGCTTCGGACAGGCGAATCAGCCCCAGCATTTT. Translating gives CASSFGQANQPQHF.

The gene calls are TRBV18 and TRBJ2-5; D gene unclear. CDR1 is KGHSH, CDR2 LQKENI, per germline. The V end was cut by 2 bases, the J end by 0 bases, with 7 bases between. The CDR3 length is 14 residues. CDR3 bases: TGTGCCAGCTCACCATACAGCTACCAAGAGACCCAGTACTTC. It encodes CASSPYSYQETQYF.